This T cell receptor beta chain was identified during a study of human T cells and chemical hapten exposure. Study as a whole: After 6 days, upper back 0.01% DPC patch tests were scored. Patients, largely female, had alopecia areata, totalis or universalis.

Notes on the study in general: Donor immune responses may differ from healthy people's, since all donors had alopecia.

In regard to this clonotype: What it recognizes is unknown.

CDR1 SEHNR and CDR2 FQNEAQ come from the germline V gene (reference sequence). V shed 1 base and J shed 6 bases, with 16 bases lying between them. This CDR3 region has 16 residues. Library construction involved attaching unique molecular identifiers to individual cDNA molecules, which allowed quantitative, reproducible TCR counting. TCRdb itself ran the RACE reads through MiXCR, one entry per CDR3 protein. The data contain approximately 69,000 distinct CDR3 sequences, 10% to 13% of them singletons. Time point indicated: patch test 2, 6 weeks after DPC sensitization. Described treatment: therapeutic diphenylcyclopropenone sensitization with weekly scalp DPC.

The specimen comprised whole blood, sampled in connection with sensitization to the hapten diphenylcyclopropenone (DPC). The J gene is TRBJ2-1, the V gene TRBV7-9; possible D gene TRBD1, 6 bases. This clonotype was obtained from a woman aged 45-65 years with alopecia areata. Some clones in this sample may be carry-over from other donors' samples. The CDR3 nucleotides are TGTGCCAGCAGCTTAGTTGGCAGGGGCGGTGGCAATGAGCAGTTCTTC. Its protein product is CASSLVGRGGGNEQFF. The variable domain in full, with the rest retrieved from reference TRBV7-9 and TRBJ2-1, is DTGVSQNPRHKITKRGQNVTFRCDPISEHNRLYWYRQTLGQGPEFLTYFQNEAQLEKSRLLSDRFSAERPKGSFSTLEIQRTEQGDSAMYLCASSLVGRGGGNEQFFGPGTRLTVL.